The present T cell receptor (beta chain) was sequenced within a study of cytomegalovirus exposure and HLA in healthy donors. PCR employed 60 Vbeta and 13 Jbeta primers. Here immunoSEQ multiplex PCR was the method, and the copy in TCRdb shows in-frame clones only, minus some. This table holds about 190,000 clones, roughly 74% found once. This clonotype was obtained from a woman younger than 45 in good health and CMV-seropositive. Specimen: PBMCs.

This CDR3 is CASSPTTGGLSMNTEAFF. The DNA for the CDR3 is TGTGCCAGCAGCCCAACAACAGGGGGTTTGTCCATGAACACTGAAGCTTTCTTT. The gene calls are TRBV7-9 and TRBJ1-1; 8 bases fit TRBD1. This CDR3 is built from 18 residues. CDR1 SEHNR and CDR2 FQNEAQ come from the germline V gene (reference sequence). Unmatched junction bases numbered 14, after V lost 5 bases and J lost 0 bases.